This T cell receptor beta chain derives from a study of PD-1 blockade in mismatch repair-deficient tumors. On the study more broadly: Enrolled about 2012-2017, patients had progressing, pretreated mismatch repair-deficient cancers of around twelve types.

PCR or immunohistochemistry showed mismatch repair deficiency in every enrolled patient. Trimming pared 8 bases from V and 2 bases from J, leaving 16 bases between. There are 15 residues in the CDR3. Per germline, CDR1 MNHEY and CDR2 SMNVEV (reference sequence). This clone appeared a single time. Its antigen is not known. Study-wide findings and caveats: Rapid post-treatment expansion, then contraction, generally preceding radiologic response, marked tumor-resident clones.

Produced via immunoSEQ multiplex PCR; TCRdb's table is partial and in-frame only. The profile shows roughly 130,000 clones, approximately 91% of them singletons. The TCR sequence derives from an adult with mismatch repair-deficient cancer. The chain couples TRBV27 to TRBJ2-1, with D possibly being TRBD1 or TRBD2 (5 bases each). The sample was peripheral blood, taken approximately 71 weeks after starting pembrolizumab. The CDR3 DNA is TGTGCCAGCGGGCCCGCAGGGAGTACCTACAATGAGCAGTTCTTC. Amino acid sequence: CASGPAGSTYNEQFF.